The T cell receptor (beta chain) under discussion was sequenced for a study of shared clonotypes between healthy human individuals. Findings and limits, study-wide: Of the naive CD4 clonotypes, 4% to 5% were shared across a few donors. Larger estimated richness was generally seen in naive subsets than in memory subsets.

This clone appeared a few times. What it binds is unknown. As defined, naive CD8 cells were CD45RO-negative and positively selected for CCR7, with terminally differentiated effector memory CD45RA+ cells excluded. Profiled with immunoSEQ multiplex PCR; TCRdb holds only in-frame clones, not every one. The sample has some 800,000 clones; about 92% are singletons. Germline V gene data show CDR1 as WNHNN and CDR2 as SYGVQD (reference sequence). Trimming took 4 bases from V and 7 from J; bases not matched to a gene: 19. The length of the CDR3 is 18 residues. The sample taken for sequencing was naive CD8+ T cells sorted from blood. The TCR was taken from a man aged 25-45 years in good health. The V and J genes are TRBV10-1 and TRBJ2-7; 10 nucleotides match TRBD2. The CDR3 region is CASSASTAGGRHAGEQYF. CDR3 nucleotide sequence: TGCGCCAGCAGTGCATCGACAGCGGGAGGGCGGCACGCTGGGGAGCAGTACTTC.